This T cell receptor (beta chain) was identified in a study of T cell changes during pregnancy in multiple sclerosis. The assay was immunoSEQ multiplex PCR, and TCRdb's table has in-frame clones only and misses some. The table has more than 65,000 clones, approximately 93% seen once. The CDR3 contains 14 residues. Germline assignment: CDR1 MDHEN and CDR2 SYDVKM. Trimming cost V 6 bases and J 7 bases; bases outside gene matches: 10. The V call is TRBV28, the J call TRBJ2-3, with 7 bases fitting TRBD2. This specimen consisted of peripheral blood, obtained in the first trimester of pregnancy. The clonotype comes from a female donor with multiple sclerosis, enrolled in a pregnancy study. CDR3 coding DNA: TGTGCCAGCAGGGCGGGAGCAAAGGGGAATACGCAGTATTTT. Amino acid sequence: CASRAGAKGNTQYF.